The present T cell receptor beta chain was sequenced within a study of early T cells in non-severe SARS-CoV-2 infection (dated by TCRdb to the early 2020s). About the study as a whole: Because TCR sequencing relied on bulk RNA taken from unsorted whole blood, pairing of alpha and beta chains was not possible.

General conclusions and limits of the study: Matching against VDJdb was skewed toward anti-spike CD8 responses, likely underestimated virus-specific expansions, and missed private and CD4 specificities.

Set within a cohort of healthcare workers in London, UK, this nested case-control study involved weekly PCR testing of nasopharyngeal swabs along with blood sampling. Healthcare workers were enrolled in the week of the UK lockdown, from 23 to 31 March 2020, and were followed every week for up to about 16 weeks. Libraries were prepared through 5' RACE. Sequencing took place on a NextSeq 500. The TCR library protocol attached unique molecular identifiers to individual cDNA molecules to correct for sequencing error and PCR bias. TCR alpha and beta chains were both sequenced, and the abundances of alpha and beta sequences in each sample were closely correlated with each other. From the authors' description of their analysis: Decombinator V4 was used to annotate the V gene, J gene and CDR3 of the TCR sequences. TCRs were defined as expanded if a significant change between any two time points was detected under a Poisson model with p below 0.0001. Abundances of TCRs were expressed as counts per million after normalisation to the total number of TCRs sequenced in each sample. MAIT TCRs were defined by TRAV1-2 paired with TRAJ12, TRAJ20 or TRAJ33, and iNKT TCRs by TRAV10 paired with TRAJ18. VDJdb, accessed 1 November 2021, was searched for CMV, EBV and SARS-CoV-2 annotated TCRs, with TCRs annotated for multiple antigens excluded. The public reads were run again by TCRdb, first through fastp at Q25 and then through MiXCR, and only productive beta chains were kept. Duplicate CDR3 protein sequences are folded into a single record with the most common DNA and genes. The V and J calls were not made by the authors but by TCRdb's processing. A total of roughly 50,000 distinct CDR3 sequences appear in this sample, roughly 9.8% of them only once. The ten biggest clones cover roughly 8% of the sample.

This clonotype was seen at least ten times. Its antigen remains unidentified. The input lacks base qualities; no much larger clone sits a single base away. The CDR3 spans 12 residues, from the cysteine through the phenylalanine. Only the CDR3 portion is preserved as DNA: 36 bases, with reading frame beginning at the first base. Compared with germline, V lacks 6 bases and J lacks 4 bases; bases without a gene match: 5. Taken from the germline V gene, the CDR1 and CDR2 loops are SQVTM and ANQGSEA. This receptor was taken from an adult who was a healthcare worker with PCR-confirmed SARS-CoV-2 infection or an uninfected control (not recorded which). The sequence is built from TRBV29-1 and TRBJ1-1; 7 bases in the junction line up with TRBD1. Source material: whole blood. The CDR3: CSVTQGVTEAFF. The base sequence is TGCAGCGTAACTCAGGGGGTCACTGAAGCTTTCTTT.